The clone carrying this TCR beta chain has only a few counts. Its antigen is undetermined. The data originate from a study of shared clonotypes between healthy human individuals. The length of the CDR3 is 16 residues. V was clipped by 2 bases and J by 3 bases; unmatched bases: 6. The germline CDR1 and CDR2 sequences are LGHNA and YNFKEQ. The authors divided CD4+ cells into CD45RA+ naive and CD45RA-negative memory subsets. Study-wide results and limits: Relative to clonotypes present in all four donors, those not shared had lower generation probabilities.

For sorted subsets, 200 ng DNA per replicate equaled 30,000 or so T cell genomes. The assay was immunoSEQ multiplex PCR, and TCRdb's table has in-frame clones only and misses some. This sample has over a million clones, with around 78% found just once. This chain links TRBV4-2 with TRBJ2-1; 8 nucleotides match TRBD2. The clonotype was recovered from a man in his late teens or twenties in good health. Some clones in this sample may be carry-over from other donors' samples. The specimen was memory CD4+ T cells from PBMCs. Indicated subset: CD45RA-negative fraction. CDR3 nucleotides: TGTGCCAGCAGCCAACTAGCGGGTGACCACTACAATGAGCAGTTCTTC. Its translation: CASSQLAGDHYNEQFF.